These 20 T cell receptor beta chains were all obtained from the same sample, sequenced in a study of T cells in Graves' hyperthyroidism and ophthalmopathy. Template material for amplifying TCR beta CDR3 regions consisted of RNA transcripts. First-round RT-PCR of the TCR CDR3 relied on the HTBI primer set. TCRdb reprocessed the multiplex PCR reads with MiXCR, giving one entry per CDR3 protein. The data contain about 400,000 distinct CDR3 sequences, about 13% of them seen just once; the ten biggest clones take up 4% to 6.5%. The sequencing input was blood. The receptors were sampled from a woman under 30 with Graves' hyperthyroidism.

This clonotype was seen at least ten times. This chain uses TRBV20-1 with TRBJ2-1; unclear D gene. V lost 1 base to trimming and J lost 0 bases, with 10 bases between them. This CDR3 is built from 15 residues. Germline V gene data show CDR1 as DFQATT and CDR2 as SNEGSKA (reference sequence). For the CDR3, the DNA is TGCAGTGCTAGAGGATATGGTGGCTCCTACAATGAGCAGTTCTTC. The encoded protein is CSARGYGGSYNEQFF.

In this sample, this clonotype turned up a few times. The rearrangement uses TRBV11-3 and TRBJ1-1; D unclear. Trimming removed 1 base from V and 0 bases from J, with 9 bases in between. The length of the CDR3 is 15 residues. The V gene's germline CDR1 is SGHNT and CDR2 YENEEA. The CDR3 spells CASSLAGNLNTEAFF. Here the CDR3 DNA reads TGTGCCAGCAGCTTAGCGGGCAACTTGAACACTGAAGCTTTCTTT.

Many counts were recorded for this clonotype. The V gene is TRBV20-1, the J gene TRBJ2-7, with 10 bases matching TRBD2. The length of the CDR3 is 15 residues. The V and J ends lost 6 bases and 2 bases, in that order; junction bases with no gene match: 10. The germline gives CDR1 DFQATT, CDR2 SNEGSKA (reference sequence). The CDR3 protein is CSAPALAGGAYEQYF. The DNA for the CDR3 is TGCAGTGCACCGGCTTTAGCGGGAGGTGCCTACGAGCAGTACTTC.

This clonotype was seen repeatedly, ten times or more. This sequence joins TRBV12-3 or TRBV12-4 and TRBJ2-1, with 13 positions matching TRBD2. The ends lost 7 bases at V and 6 bases at J; junction bases unmatched: 6. The CDR3 covers 15 residues. The DNA of the CDR3 is TGTGCCAGCACCCAAAGGACTAGCGGGAGCAATGAGCAGTTCTTC. Protein sequence: CASTQRTSGSNEQFF.

This clonotype was seen ten or more times. The gene calls are TRBV7-2 and TRBJ2-7; TRBD1 might be the D (7 bases). V shed 5 bases and J shed 4 bases, with 18 bases lying between them. This CDR3 region has 15 residues. Germline CDR1 reads SGHTA; CDR2 reads FQGNSA. The CDR3 nucleotides read TGTGCCAGCAGCCTTACCCCAGGGGGGAATTACGAGCAGTACTTC. Its protein is CASSLTPGGNYEQYF.

This clonotype was counted at least ten times. The J gene is TRBJ2-7, the V gene TRBV20-1; 14 positions match TRBD2. Germline assignment: CDR1 DFQATT and CDR2 SNEGSKA (reference sequence). This CDR3 is built from 15 residues. V was pared by 0 bases and J by 6 bases, with 4 bases of the junction left unmatched. CDR3 amino acids: CSARERLAGGSEQYF. CDR3 DNA sequence: TGCAGTGCTAGAGAACGACTAGCGGGAGGGTCCGAGCAGTACTTC.

Points on this clonotype: The junction differs from germline at one of its ends, possibly a read error. The rearrangement links TRBV6-1 to TRBJ2-5; D gene ambiguous. CDR1 and CDR2 (germline): MNHNS, SASEGT. The CDR3 loop spans 12 amino acids. The CDR3 here is CASREGRWTQYF. The CDR3 DNA reads as TGTGCCAGCAGAGAAGGAAGATGGACCCAGTACTTC.

The rearrangement joins TRBV6-5 to TRBJ2-1; the match to TRBD2 covers 9 bases. Germline loops: CDR1 MNHEY, CDR2 SVGAGI. The CDR3 sequence is 14 residues long. V was clipped by 0 bases and J by 13 bases; unmatched bases: 7. The CDR3 sequence: CASSYSELAGPQFF. The DNA for the CDR3 is TGTGCCAGCAGTTACTCCGAGCTAGCGGGGCCTCAGTTCTTC.

This clonotype has just a few counts. The V call is TRBV3-1, the J call TRBJ2-2; D is uncertain. Germline values: CDR1 LGHDT, CDR2 YNNKEL (reference sequence). This CDR3 is built from 15 residues. V gave up 4 bases and J gave up 2 bases, with 11 bases separating them. CDR3 DNA: TGTGCCAGCAGCCGAACAGTTTTAAACACCGGGGAGCTGTTTTTT. This gives the protein CASSRTVLNTGELFF.

For this clonotype: This could be a read error, since a much larger clone is one nucleotide away. The genes are TRBV19 and TRBJ2-5; 8 bases are a match to TRBD1. Germline-derived CDR1 and CDR2 are LNHDA and SQIVND (reference sequence). CDR3 size: 15 residues. Trimming removed 11 bases from V and 4 bases from J; junction bases left unmatched: 15. The CDR3 nucleotides are TGTGCCGGTGGATCAGGGGGCATAGAGGCAGAGACCCAGTACTTC. Protein sequence: CAGGSGGIEAETQYF. Together with reference TRBV19 and TRBJ2-5, the CDR3 gives the full variable domain: DGGITQSPKYLFRKEGQNVTLSCEQNLNHDAMYWYRQDPGQGLRLIYYSQIVNDFQKGDIAEGYSVSREKKESFPLTVTSAQKNPTAFYLCAGGSGGIEAETQYFGPGTRLLVL.

This clonotype was detected ten times or more. The chain employs TRBV3-1 and TRBJ2-7, with D unclear. CDR1 LGHDT and CDR2 YNNKEL come from the germline V gene (reference sequence). V gave up 4 bases and J gave up 7 bases, with 20 bases separating them. The CDR3 contains 15 residues. The CDR3 protein is CASSRTLTEWFEQYF. As DNA, the CDR3 is TGTGCCAGCAGCCGCACTTTGACGGAGTGGTTTGAGCAGTACTTC.

This clonotype showed up many times. CDR3 residues: CASSLWGRGEAFF. In nucleotides, the CDR3 is TGTGCCAGCAGTTTATGGGGGCGCGGTGAAGCTTTCTTT. The rearrangement joins TRBV28 to TRBJ1-1; D perhaps matches TRBD1 (5 bases). The V and J ends lost 0 bases and 7 bases respectively, with 9 bases between them. CDR3 length: 13 amino acids. Per the germline V gene, CDR1 is MDHEN and CDR2 is SYDVKM.

There are many counts of this clonotype. The V call is TRBV11-2, the J call TRBJ2-1; D not resolved. Looked up from germline, CDR1 is SGHAT and CDR2 is FQNNGV. This CDR3 has 15 residues. V was shortened by 5 bases and J by 4 bases, with 15 bases between the two germline ends. The CDR3 sequence is CASSLLNSGYNEQFF. CDR3 nucleotides: TGTGCCAGCAGCCTCCTAAACTCGGGTTACAATGAGCAGTTCTTC. The variable domain in full, with the rest retrieved from reference TRBV11-2 and TRBJ2-1, is EAGVAQSPRYKIIEKRQSVAFWCNPISGHATLYWYQQILGQGPKLLIQFQNNGVVDDSQLPKDRFSAERLKGVDSTLKIQPAKLEDSAVYLCASSLLNSGYNEQFFGPGTRLTVL.

This clonotype was recorded a few times. This chain connects TRBV20-1 to TRBJ1-1; D might be TRBD1 (6 bases). V lost 4 bases and J lost 2, with 8 bases in between. The CDR3 extends over 12 amino acids. The germline CDR1 and CDR2 sequences are DFQATT and SNEGSKA (reference sequence). The CDR3 spells CSATRGNTEAFF. CDR3 nucleotides: TGCAGTGCTACCAGGGGAAACACTGAAGCTTTCTTT.

The sample holds many counts of this clonotype. The V call is TRBV6-1, the J call TRBJ1-5; D unclear. Trimming left V 5 bases short and J 4 bases short, with 9 bases between. The germline gives CDR1 MNHNS, CDR2 SASEGT. This CDR3 is 13 amino acids long. The CDR3 reads CASSHTENQPQHF. DNA of the CDR3: TGTGCCAGCAGTCACACAGAAAATCAGCCCCAGCATTTT.

This clonotype was counted ten times or more. The chain links TRBV28 to TRBJ2-7, with D possibly TRBD2 on 6 matching bases. Deletions cut 1 base from V and 0 bases from J, with 25 bases between. CDR3 length: 20 residues. CDR1 is MDHEN, CDR2 SYDVKM, per germline. The CDR3 loop is CASSLLVDRSRDGDSYEQYF. The CDR3 DNA sequence: TGTGCCAGCAGTTTATTGGTTGATAGATCGCGGGACGGCGACTCCTACGAGCAGTACTTC.

There are many counts of this clonotype. The rearrangement joins TRBV30 to TRBJ2-7, with D possibly being TRBD1 or TRBD2 (6 bases each). Per the germline V gene, CDR1 is GTSNPN and CDR2 is SVGIG (reference sequence). Trimming left V 7 bases short and J 3 bases short, with 19 bases between. The CDR3 loop spans 14 amino acids. The CDR3 DNA follows: TGTGCCTCTACCCGAGGGGGGACTGTCTACGAGCAGTACTTC. It encodes CASTRGGTVYEQYF.

This clonotype was seen repeatedly, ten times or more. The rearrangement uses TRBV20-1 and TRBJ2-5; the D is unclear. This CDR3 has 11 amino acids. Germline loops: CDR1 DFQATT, CDR2 SNEGSKA (reference sequence). V was shortened by 3 bases and J by 1 base, with 3 bases between the two germline ends. The CDR3 loop reads CSARVQETQYF. For the CDR3, the DNA is TGCAGTGCTAGGGTCCAAGAGACCCAGTACTTC.

This clonotype was seen at least ten times. The V call is TRBV27, the J call TRBJ1-2, with D unclear. In germline, CDR1 is MNHEY, CDR2 SMNVEV (reference sequence). The CDR3 is 13 amino acids. V gave up 5 bases and J gave up 4 bases, with 11 bases separating them. CDR3 DNA sequence: TGTGCCAGCAGTGTAGATGTCGGCTATGGCTACACCTTC. Translation gives CASSVDVGYGYTF.

This clonotype was counted ten times or more. This CDR3 reads CASSLVGLAQQETQYF. CDR3 DNA sequence: TGCGCCAGCAGCTTGGTGGGACTAGCCCAACAAGAGACCCAGTACTTC. The J gene is TRBJ2-5, the V gene TRBV5-1, with 9 bases lining up with TRBD2. After removal of 0 bases from V and 2 bases from J, the junction contained 5 bases not matched to a gene. In germline, CDR1 is SGHRS, CDR2 YFSETQ. This CDR3 comprises 16 residues.